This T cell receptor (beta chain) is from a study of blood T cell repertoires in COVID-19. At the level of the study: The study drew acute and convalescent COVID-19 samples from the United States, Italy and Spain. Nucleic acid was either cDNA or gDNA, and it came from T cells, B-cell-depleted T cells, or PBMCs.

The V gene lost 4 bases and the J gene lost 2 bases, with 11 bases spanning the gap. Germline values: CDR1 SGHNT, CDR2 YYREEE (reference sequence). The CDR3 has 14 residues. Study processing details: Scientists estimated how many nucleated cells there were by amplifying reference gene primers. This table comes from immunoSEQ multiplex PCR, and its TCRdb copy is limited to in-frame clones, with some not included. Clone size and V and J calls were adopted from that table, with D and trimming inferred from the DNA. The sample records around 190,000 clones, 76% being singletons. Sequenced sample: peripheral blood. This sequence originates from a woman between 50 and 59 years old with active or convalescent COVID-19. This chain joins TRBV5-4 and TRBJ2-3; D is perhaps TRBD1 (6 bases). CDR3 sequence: CASSTDSSTDTQYF. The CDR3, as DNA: TGTGCCAGCAGCACGGACAGCTCCACAGATACGCAGTATTTT.